The present entry profiles one T cell receptor beta chain with its context. The CDR3 has 17 residues. Germline CDR1 and CDR2: LNHDA and SQIVND (reference sequence). V gave up 8 bases and J gave up 4 bases, with 24 bases separating them. The data originate from a study of blood T cell repertoires in COVID-19. About the study: The samples span acute and convalescent COVID-19 from the United States, Italy and Spain. Sources were T cells, B-cell-depleted T cells, or PBMCs; the material itself was cDNA or gDNA.

Clones were sequenced by immunoSEQ multiplex PCR, and TCRdb holds only the in-frame ones, with some missing. Of 65,000 to 75,000 clones listed, approximately 87% are singletons. The TCR was taken from a man in his forties or fifties with active COVID-19. The specimen was peripheral blood. The chain recombines TRBV19 with TRBJ2-1; perhaps TRBD2 as D (5 bases). The CDR3 loop is CASQSFRAREGYNEQFF. CDR3 bases: TGTGCCAGTCAATCCTTTCGCGCCCGAGAGGGTTACAATGAGCAGTTCTTC. The full variable domain, in which reference TRBV19 and TRBJ2-1 provide the parts outside the CDR3, is DGGITQSPKYLFRKEGQNVTLSCEQNLNHDAMYWYRQDPGQGLRLIYYSQIVNDFQKGDIAEGYSVSREKKESFPLTVTSAQKNPTAFYLCASQSFRAREGYNEQFFGPGTRLTVL.